The following is a T cell receptor (beta chain) sequence with its context. The antigen is not known. V shed 1 base and J 5 bases; nucleotides not matched to a gene: 13. This CDR3 comprises 17 residues. The germline CDR1 and CDR2 sequences are LGHDT and YNNKEL (reference sequence). The data were taken from a study of vaccination effects on CD4 cells after COVID-19. Only in-frame clones appear in the TCRdb table, and some are missing; sequencing was by immunoSEQ multiplex PCR. The data contain roughly 56,000 clones, around 78% of them singletons. Antigen-specific CD4+ T cells expanded by the ViraFEST assay with viral peptide pools were then sequenced. Cells that had been cultured for roughly eleven days were the source of isolated CD4+ T cells. As their vaccination, participants received two doses of either BNT162b2 or mRNA-1273.

The TCR was taken from a human donor who received a COVID-19 vaccine. The rearrangement uses TRBV3-1 (or the pseudogene TRBV3-2) and TRBJ1-2; 7 nucleotides align to TRBD1. Here the sequenced sample was CD4+ T cells from PBMCs cultured with HCoV-229E spike peptides, taken after COVID-19 vaccination. The CDR3: CASSQASGRTGGYGYTF. CDR3 nucleotide sequence: TGTGCCAGCAGCCAAGCATCAGGGAGGACAGGAGGTTATGGCTACACCTTC.